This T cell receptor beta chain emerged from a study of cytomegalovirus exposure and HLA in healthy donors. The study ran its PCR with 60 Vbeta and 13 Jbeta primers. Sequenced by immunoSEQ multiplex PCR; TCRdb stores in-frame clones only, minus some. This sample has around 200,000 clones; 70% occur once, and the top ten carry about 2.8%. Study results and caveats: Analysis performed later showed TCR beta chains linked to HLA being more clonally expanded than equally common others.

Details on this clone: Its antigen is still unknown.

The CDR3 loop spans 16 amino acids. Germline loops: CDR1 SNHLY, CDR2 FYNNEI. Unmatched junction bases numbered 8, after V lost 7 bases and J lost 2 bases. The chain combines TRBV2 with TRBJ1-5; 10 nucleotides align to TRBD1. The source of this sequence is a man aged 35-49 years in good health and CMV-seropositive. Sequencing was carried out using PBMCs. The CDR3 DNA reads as TGTGCCAGCACCTGGGGACAGGGGCTTGGCAATCAGCCCCAGCATTTT. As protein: CASTWGQGLGNQPQHF.